Following are 7 T cell receptor beta chains from one sample sequenced in a study of monozygotic twins with inflammatory bowel disease. TCRdb processed the 5' RACE reads again and assigns one entry to each CDR3 protein, with no DNA. This listing includes 140,000 to 150,000 distinct CDR3 sequences. The source material was blood. The receptors originated from a human donor with ulcerative colitis or Crohn's disease, or a healthy co-twin of an affected twin (not recorded which).

The chain has TRBV12-3 or TRBV12-4 and TRBJ2-2; TCRdb names TRBD2, which stays unverified in the absence of DNA. The CDR3 consists of 18 residues. This CDR3 is CASSLVLLAGVPTGELFF.

V usage is TRBV7-3 and J usage is TRBJ2-1; TCRdb gives TRBD2 as the D gene, but with no DNA this cannot be confirmed. The CDR3 is made up of 15 amino acids. Germline V lookup: CDR1 SGHTA, CDR2 FQGTGA. The CDR3 loop reads CASSLGRRQYNEQFF.

The rearrangement links TRBV5-1 to TRBJ2-2. Germline V gene data show CDR1 as SGHRS and CDR2 as YFSETQ. The CDR3 runs to 12 residues. CDR3 in amino acids: CASSLYPGELFF.

The chain employs TRBV24-1 and TRBJ2-5; TCRdb indicates TRBD1, and absent DNA this call remains unverified. Germline V gene data show CDR1 as KGHDR and CDR2 as SFDVKD. The CDR3 runs to 15 residues. The CDR3 here is CATSDSDRGRETQYF.

V gene TRBV29-1 combines with J gene TRBJ2-2. Germline CDR1 is SQVTM and CDR2 is ANQGSEA. The CDR3 is 14 amino acids. The CDR3 region is CSVVTDTNTGELFF.

This rearrangement joins TRBV7-9 to TRBJ1-1; as DNA is missing, the TRBD1 call by TCRdb cannot be tested. Germline CDR1 reads SEHNR; CDR2 reads FQNEAQ (reference sequence). There are 14 residues in the CDR3. CDR3: CASSTQGDSTEAFF.

V and J are TRBV11-2 and TRBJ2-5; there is no DNA to check the TCRdb D call of TRBD1. The length of the CDR3 is 14 residues. Germline-derived CDR1 and CDR2 are SGHAT and FQNNGV. CDR3 amino acids: CASSPPGTQETQYF.